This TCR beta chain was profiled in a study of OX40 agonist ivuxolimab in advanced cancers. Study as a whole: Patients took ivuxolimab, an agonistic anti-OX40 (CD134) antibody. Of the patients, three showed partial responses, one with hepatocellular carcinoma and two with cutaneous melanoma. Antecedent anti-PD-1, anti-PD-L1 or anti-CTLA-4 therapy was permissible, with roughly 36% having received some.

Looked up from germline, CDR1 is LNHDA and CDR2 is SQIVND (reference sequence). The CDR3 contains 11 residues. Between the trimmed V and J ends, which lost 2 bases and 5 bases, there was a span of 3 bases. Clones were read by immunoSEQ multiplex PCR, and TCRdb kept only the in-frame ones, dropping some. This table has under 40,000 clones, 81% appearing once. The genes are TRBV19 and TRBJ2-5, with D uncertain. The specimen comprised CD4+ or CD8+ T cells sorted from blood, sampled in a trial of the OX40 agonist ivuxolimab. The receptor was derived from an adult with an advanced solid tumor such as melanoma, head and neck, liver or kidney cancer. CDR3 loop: CASSIRETQYF. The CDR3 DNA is TGTGCCAGTAGTATAAGGGAGACCCAGTACTTC. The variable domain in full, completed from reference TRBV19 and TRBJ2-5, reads DGGITQSPKYLFRKEGQNVTLSCEQNLNHDAMYWYRQDPGQGLRLIYYSQIVNDFQKGDIAEGYSVSREKKESFPLTVTSAQKNPTAFYLCASSIRETQYFGPGTRLLVL.